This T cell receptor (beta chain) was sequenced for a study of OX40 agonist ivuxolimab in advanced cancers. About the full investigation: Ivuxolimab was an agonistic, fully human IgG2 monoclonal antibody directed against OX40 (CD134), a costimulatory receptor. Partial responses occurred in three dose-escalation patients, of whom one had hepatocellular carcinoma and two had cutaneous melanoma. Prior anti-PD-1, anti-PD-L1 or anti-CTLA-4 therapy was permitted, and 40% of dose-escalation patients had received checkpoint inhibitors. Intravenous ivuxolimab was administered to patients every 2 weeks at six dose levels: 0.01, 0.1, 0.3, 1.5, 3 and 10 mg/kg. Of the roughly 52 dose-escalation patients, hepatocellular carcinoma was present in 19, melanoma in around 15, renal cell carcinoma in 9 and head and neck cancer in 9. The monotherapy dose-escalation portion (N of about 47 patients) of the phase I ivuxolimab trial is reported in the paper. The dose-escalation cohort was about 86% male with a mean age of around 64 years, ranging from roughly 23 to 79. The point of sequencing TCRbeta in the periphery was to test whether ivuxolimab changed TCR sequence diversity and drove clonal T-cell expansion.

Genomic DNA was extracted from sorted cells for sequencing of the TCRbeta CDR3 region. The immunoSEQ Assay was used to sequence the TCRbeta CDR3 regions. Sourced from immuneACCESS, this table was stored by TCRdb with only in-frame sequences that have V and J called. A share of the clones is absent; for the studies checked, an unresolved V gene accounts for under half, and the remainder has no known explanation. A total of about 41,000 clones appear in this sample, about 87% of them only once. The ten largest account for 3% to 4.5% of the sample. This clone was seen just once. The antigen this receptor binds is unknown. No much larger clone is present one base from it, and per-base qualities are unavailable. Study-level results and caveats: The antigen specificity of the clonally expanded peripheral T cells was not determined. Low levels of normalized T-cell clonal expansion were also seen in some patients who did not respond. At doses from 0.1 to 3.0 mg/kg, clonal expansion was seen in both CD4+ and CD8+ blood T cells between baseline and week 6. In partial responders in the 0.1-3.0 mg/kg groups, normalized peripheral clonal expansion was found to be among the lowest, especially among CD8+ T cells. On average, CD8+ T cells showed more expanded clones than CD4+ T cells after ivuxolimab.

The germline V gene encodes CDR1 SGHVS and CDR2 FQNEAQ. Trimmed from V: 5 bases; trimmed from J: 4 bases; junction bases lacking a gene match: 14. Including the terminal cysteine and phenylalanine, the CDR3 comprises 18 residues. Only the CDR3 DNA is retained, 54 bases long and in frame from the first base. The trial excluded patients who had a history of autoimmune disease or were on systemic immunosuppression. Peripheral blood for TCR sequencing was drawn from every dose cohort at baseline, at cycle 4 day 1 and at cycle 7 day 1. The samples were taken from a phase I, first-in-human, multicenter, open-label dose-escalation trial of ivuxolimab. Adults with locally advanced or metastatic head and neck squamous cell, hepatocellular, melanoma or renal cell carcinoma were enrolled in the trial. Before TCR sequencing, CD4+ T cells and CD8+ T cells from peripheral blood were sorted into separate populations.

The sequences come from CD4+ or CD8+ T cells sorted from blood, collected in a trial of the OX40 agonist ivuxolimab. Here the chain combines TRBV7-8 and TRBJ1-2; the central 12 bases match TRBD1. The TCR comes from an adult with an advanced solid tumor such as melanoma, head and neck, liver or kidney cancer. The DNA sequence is TGTGCCAGCAGCCCCCTACCGGGACAGGGGGCCTCACCCTATGGCTACACCTTC. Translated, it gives CASSPLPGQGASPYGYTF. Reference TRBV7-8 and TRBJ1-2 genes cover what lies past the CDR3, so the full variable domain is GAGVSQSPRYKVAKRGQDVALRCDPISGHVSLFWYQQALGQGPEFLTYFQNEAQLDKSGLPSDRFFAERPEGSVSTLKIQRTQQEDSAVYLCASSPLPGQGASPYGYTFGSGTRLTVV.